Presented here are 26 T cell receptor beta chains from one specimen sequenced in a study of T-cell reconstitution after alpha-beta-depleted transplantation in children listed by TCRdb under 2016. Library construction relied on PCR. The instrument given in TCRdb is Illumina HiSeq 2500. TCR libraries were prepared with molecular barcoding, using unique molecular identifiers to normalize TCRbeta repertoire quantification. TCRdb applied fastp at Q25 and MiXCR to the public reads, then kept only in-frame beta chains. Merged by CDR3 protein, the rows form single entries marked with the most common genes and DNA. The table for this sample lists nearly 550,000 distinct CDR3 sequences; about 18% of them were counted only once. The top ten hold 3.3% of the sample. The starting material was PBMCs from the stem cell graft donor, obtained from the stem cell graft. The receptor source for this set is a human donor who donated a stem cell graft to a child with acute lymphoblastic leukemia.

V gene TRBV20-1 combines with J gene TRBJ2-7, with unresolved D. Trimming stripped 5 bases from V and 0 bases from J, with 17 bases between. The CDR3 has 15 amino acids. CDR1 is DFQATT and CDR2 is SNEGSKA in the germline V gene (reference sequence). The CDR3 spells CSAPRTEQSSYEQYF. Written as DNA, the CDR3 is TGCAGTGCTCCCCGGACGGAGCAATCCTCCTACGAGCAGTACTTC.

The CDR3 bases are TGTGCCAGCGGGAAGACAGCGAACAATGAGCAGTTCTTC. As protein: CASGKTANNEQFF. The chain uses TRBV27 and TRBJ2-1; D is possibly TRBD1 (5 bases). Deletions cut 8 bases from V and 5 bases from J, with 13 bases between. Germline V CDR1 and CDR2: MNHEY, SMNVEV (reference sequence). The CDR3 is made up of 13 amino acids.

The chain has TRBV7-9 and TRBJ2-1, with TRBD1 as a possible D gene (6 bases). Germline V gene lookup returns CDR1 SEHNR and CDR2 FQNEAQ (reference sequence). The CDR3 is made up of 13 amino acids. V shed 2 bases and J shed 7 bases, with 9 bases lying between them. CDR3 sequence (DNA): TGTGCCAGCAGCTTATCCCAGGGGAATGAGCAGTTCTTC. This translates into CASSLSQGNEQFF.

The rearrangement links TRBV4-1 to TRBJ2-7; 8 bases map to TRBD2. V shed 0 bases, J shed 3 bases, and the junction held 10 bases outside the gene matches. CDR1 is MGHRA and CDR2 is YSYEKL in the germline V gene. There are 17 residues in the CDR3. The DNA of the CDR3 is TGCGCCAGCAGCCAAGATCGAAGAGCGGGAGTAGGCTACGAGCAGTACTTC. Residues: CASSQDRRAGVGYEQYF.

Turning to this clonotype: At one end the junction does not follow the germline gene, possibly because of a read error. The chain links TRBV4-1 to TRBJ2-7, with 9 nucleotides matching TRBD1. The CDR3 contains 15 residues. Germline-derived CDR1 and CDR2 are MGHRA and YSYEKL. The CDR3 loop is CASSKDRGARNEQYF. In DNA form, the CDR3 reads TGCGCCAGCAGCAAAGACAGGGGGGCAAGGAACGAGCAGTACTTC.

V gene TRBV7-8 combines with J gene TRBJ2-1, with TRBD2 identical over 14 bases. This CDR3 has 18 amino acids. Germline CDR1 and CDR2: SGHVS and FQNEAQ. The trim removed 8 bases at V and 4 bases at J, leaving 13 bases unmatched. The CDR3 sequence: CASHSQGTSGRHYNEQFF. The CDR3 DNA follows: TGTGCCAGCCACAGCCAGGGGACTAGCGGGAGACATTACAATGAGCAGTTCTTC. Complete variable domain (other parts from reference TRBV7-8 and TRBJ2-1): GAGVSQSPRYKVAKRGQDVALRCDPISGHVSLFWYQQALGQGPEFLTYFQNEAQLDKSGLPSDRFFAERPEGSVSTLKIQRTQQEDSAVYLCASHSQGTSGRHYNEQFFGPGTRLTVL.

The chain employs TRBV27 and TRBJ2-7; no definite D call. In germline, CDR1 is MNHEY, CDR2 SMNVEV (reference sequence). The CDR3 is 13 amino acids. Trimming shortened V by 4 bases and J by 2 bases, and 9 bases separated the two germline ends. The CDR3 bases are TGTGCCAGCAGTTCACATGGGACCTACGAGCAGTACTTC. Translating it yields CASSSHGTYEQYF.

The V and J genes are TRBV3-1 and TRBJ2-2, with TRBD2 matching 11 bases. The CDR3 is 18 amino acids. V lost 2 bases and J lost 2; bases outside the gene matches: 7. Germline V lookup: CDR1 LGHDT, CDR2 YNNKEL (reference sequence). The DNA of the CDR3 is TGTGCCAGCAGCCAAAGCGTAGCGGGAGGGTCCAACACCGGGGAGCTGTTTTTT. Protein: CASSQSVAGGSNTGELFF.

This chain uses TRBV5-1 with TRBJ2-7, with 8 bases identical to TRBD1. Germline lookup yields CDR1 SGHRS and CDR2 YFSETQ. The CDR3 spans 16 residues. The V and J ends lost 2 bases and 3 bases, in that order; junction bases with no gene match: 10. The CDR3: CASSLDPGGAGYEQYF. The CDR3, as DNA: TGCGCCAGCAGCTTAGACCCAGGGGGCGCGGGCTACGAGCAGTACTTC.

This clonotype was seen only a few times. The rearrangement uses TRBV5-1 and TRBJ2-7; 9 bases map to TRBD2. Per germline, CDR1 SGHRS and CDR2 YFSETQ. Germline trimming cut 4 bases from V and 1 base from J; bases unmatched to any gene: 12. This CDR3 has 17 amino acids. The CDR3 loop is CASSSIWVAGDSYEQYF. CDR3 bases: TGCGCCAGCAGCAGTATTTGGGTAGCGGGGGATTCCTACGAGCAGTACTTC.

This clonotype was picked up a small number of times. This sequence joins TRBV29-1 and TRBJ1-2, with unresolved D. The CDR3 is 13 residues long. The germline V and J ends were trimmed by 6 bases and 8 bases, with 19 bases remaining between them. In germline, CDR1 is SQVTM, CDR2 ANQGSEA. CDR3 nucleotides: TGCAGCGTCCCGGGCCCTAGGCGGCTAGGCTACACCTTC. This encodes CSVPGPRRLGYTF.

This clonotype was seen more than once but under ten times. This sequence joins TRBV5-1 and TRBJ2-1, with 10 bases fitting TRBD2. Per germline, CDR1 SGHRS and CDR2 YFSETQ. CDR3 size: 15 residues. Germline trimming cut 3 bases from V and 4 bases from J; bases unmatched to any gene: 4. CDR3 DNA sequence: TGCGCCAGCAGCTGGACTAGCGGAGATTACAATGAGCAGTTCTTC. It yields the protein CASSWTSGDYNEQFF.

This clonotype turned up a few times. The V and J genes are TRBV20-1 and TRBJ2-5; possible D gene TRBD1, 6 bases. The CDR3 has 12 amino acids. Trimming shortened V by 7 bases and J by 5 bases, and 14 bases separated the two germline ends. Germline assignment: CDR1 DFQATT and CDR2 SNEGSKA (reference sequence). The CDR3 loop is CSVEGHRETQYF. CDR3 bases: TGCAGTGTCGAGGGACATCGGGAGACCCAGTACTTC.

This clonotype has just a few counts. The chain has TRBV7-9 and TRBJ2-1; 7 bases fit TRBD2. Germline lookup yields CDR1 SEHNR and CDR2 FQNEAQ (reference sequence). Germline trimming cut 0 bases from V and 2 bases from J; bases unmatched to any gene: 7. The CDR3 runs to 17 residues. CDR3 sequence: CASSLAVAGDPYNEQFF. CDR3 DNA sequence: TGTGCCAGCAGCTTAGCGGTTGCGGGAGACCCCTACAATGAGCAGTTCTTC.

This clonotype was counted between two and nine times. The chain is built from TRBV27 and TRBJ2-7, with 7 bases aligning to TRBD1. The germline V gene encodes CDR1 MNHEY and CDR2 SMNVEV (reference sequence). V trimming: 4 bases; J trimming: 4 bases; junction bases outside the gene matches: 7. The CDR3 covers 14 residues. Written as DNA, the CDR3 is TGTGCCAGCAGTTCGGGAATGACAGGGTACGAGCAGTACTTC. Amino acids: CASSSGMTGYEQYF.

This clonotype was picked up many times. This chain uses TRBV4-2 with TRBJ1-1; D unresolved. Trimming shortened V by 0 bases and J by 6 bases, and 5 bases separated the two germline ends. Germline V gene data show CDR1 as LGHNA and CDR2 as YNFKEQ. The CDR3 length is 12 residues. The CDR3 DNA sequence: TGTGCCAGCAGCCAAGACAACGCTGAAGCTTTCTTT. Translation gives CASSQDNAEAFF.

V is TRBV5-6 and J is TRBJ2-2, with 10 positions matching TRBD2. The V gene's germline CDR1 is SGHDT and CDR2 YYEEEE. This CDR3 contains 16 residues. J gave up 8 bases and V 7 bases, and 14 bases lay outside the gene matches. CDR3 bases: TGTGCCAGCGGACTGGGGCTAGCGGGAGCAAGGGGGGAGCTGTTTTTT. Its protein is CASGLGLAGARGELFF.

J is TRBJ2-7 and V is TRBV5-1, with D uncertain. The V end lost 2 bases, the J end lost 3 bases, and 12 bases lay between the germline ends. The CDR3 totals 14 residues. The germline V gene has CDR1 SGHRS and CDR2 YFSETQ. The CDR3 coding sequence is TGCGCCAGCAGCTTCGCGCCTGGGGTCTACGAGCAGTACTTC. This encodes CASSFAPGVYEQYF.

The gene calls are TRBV20-1 and TRBJ2-1; 14 bases are shared with TRBD2. CDR3 size: 15 residues. Germline CDR1 is DFQATT and CDR2 is SNEGSKA (reference sequence). With V trimmed by 5 bases and J by 6 bases, 6 bases remained unmatched. CDR3 sequence: CSADGLAGGLNEQFF. DNA for the CDR3: TGCAGTGCTGACGGACTAGCGGGAGGTCTCAATGAGCAGTTCTTC.

The chain combines TRBV10-2 with TRBJ1-1; the D gene is possibly TRBD1 (5 bases). V shed 2 bases and J shed 0 bases, with 13 bases lying between them. Germline-derived CDR1 and CDR2 are WSHSY and SAAADI. This CDR3 has 16 amino acids. This CDR3 is CASSEGGGLLNTEAFF. The CDR3 bases are TGCGCCAGCAGTGAGGGGGGGGGACTACTGAACACTGAAGCTTTCTTT.

The chain links TRBV12-3 or TRBV12-4 to TRBJ2-3, with D unresolved. This CDR3 spans 14 amino acids. The V and J ends lost 7 bases and 2 bases respectively, with 13 bases between them. The CDR3 DNA reads as TGTGCCAGCACCCTGGACGGCCCCACAGATACGCAGTATTTT. Translated: CASTLDGPTDTQYF.

V gene TRBV2 combines with J gene TRBJ2-5; D is undetermined. Germline V lookup: CDR1 SNHLY, CDR2 FYNNEI. This CDR3 has 15 residues. The V end was cut by 3 bases, the J end by 4 bases, with 15 bases between. The CDR3 here is CASSERRSQGETQYF. CDR3 nucleotide sequence: TGTGCCAGCAGTGAGAGAAGGAGCCAAGGAGAGACCCAGTACTTC.

This clonotype was recorded a few times. The J gene is TRBJ1-2, the V gene TRBV12-3 or TRBV12-4; perhaps TRBD1 as D (5 bases). V gave up 3 bases and J gave up 5 bases, with 16 bases separating them. The CDR3 runs 15 residues. Here the CDR3 reads CASSFGDSVTYGYTF. CDR3 nucleotides: TGTGCCAGCAGTTTTGGAGACAGCGTTACGTATGGCTACACCTTC.

This clonotype was detected only a few times. This rearrangement joins TRBV29-1 to TRBJ2-7; 8 nucleotides align to TRBD1. The CDR3 covers 15 residues. V was clipped by 2 bases and J by 2 bases; unmatched bases: 8. CDR1 is SQVTM, CDR2 ANQGSEA, per germline. In DNA, the CDR3 is TGCAGCGTTGAATCTCCCCAGGGGGCACCCTACGAGCAGTACTTC. Translating gives CSVESPQGAPYEQYF.

The rearrangement uses TRBV3-1 and TRBJ2-1; no firm D call. The CDR3 is made up of 13 amino acids. Trimming shortened V by 4 bases and J by 6 bases, and 10 bases separated the two germline ends. Germline V gives CDR1 LGHDT, CDR2 YNNKEL (reference sequence). CDR3 in DNA: TGTGCCAGCAGCCCCCTTTTTGGCAATGAGCAGTTCTTC. Translation: CASSPLFGNEQFF.

The sample holds a few counts of this clonotype. The J gene is TRBJ2-7, the V gene TRBV5-1; 15 bases agree with TRBD2. Trimming at V came to 4 bases and at J to 4 bases, leaving 6 bases not matched to a gene. Germline V lookup: CDR1 SGHRS, CDR2 YFSETQ. The CDR3 contains 16 residues. The CDR3 is CASSTGLAGGFYEQYF. Written as DNA, the CDR3 is TGCGCCAGCAGCACAGGACTAGCGGGAGGGTTTTACGAGCAGTACTTC.